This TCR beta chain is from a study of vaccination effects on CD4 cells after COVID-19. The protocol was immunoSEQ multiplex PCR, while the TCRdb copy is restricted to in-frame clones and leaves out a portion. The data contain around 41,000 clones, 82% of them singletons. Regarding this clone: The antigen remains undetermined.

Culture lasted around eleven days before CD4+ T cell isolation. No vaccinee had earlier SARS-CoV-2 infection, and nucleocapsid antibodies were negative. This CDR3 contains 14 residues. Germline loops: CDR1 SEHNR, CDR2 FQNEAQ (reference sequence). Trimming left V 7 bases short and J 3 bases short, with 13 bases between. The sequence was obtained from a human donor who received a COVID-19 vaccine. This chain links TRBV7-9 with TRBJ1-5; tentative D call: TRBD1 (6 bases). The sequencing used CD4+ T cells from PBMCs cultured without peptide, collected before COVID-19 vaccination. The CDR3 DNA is TGTGCCAGCAACAGGGACGGAATCAATCAGCCCCAGCATTTT. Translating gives CASNRDGINQPQHF.